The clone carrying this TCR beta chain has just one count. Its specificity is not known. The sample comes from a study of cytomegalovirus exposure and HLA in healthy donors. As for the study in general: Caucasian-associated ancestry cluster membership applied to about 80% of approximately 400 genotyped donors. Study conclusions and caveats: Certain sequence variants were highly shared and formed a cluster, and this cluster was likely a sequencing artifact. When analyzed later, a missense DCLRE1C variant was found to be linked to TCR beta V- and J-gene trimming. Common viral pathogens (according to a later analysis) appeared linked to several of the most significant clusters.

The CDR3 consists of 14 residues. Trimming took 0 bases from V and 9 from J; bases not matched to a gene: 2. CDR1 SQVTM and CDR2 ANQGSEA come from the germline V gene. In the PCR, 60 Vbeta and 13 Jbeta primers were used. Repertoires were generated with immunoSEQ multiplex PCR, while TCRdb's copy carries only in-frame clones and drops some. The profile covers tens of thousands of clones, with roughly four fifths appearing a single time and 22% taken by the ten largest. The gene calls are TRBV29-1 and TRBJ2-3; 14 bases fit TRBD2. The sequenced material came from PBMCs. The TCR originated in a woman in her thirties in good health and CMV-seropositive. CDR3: CSVEEGLAGDTQYF. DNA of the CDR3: TGCAGCGTTGAAGAGGGACTAGCGGGAGACACGCAGTATTTT.